Below are 8 T cell receptor beta chains sequenced from a single sample in a study of CD8+ T cells in alopecia areata. As the sequencing template, cDNA was produced by extracting RNA and reverse transcribing it. Method: immunoSEQ multiplex PCR; TCRdb's copy keeps in-frame clones and lacks some. In the table there are over 100,000 clones, more than 40% of which are singletons. Sequencing used CD8+ T cells sorted from blood, obtained at week 0. These receptor sequences come from a human donor with alopecia areata.

This clone was detected only a few times. This chain links TRBV14 with TRBJ2-7; 8 nucleotides match TRBD1. J lost 0 bases, V lost 3 bases, and 4 bases had no gene match. Germline lookup yields CDR1 SGHDN and CDR2 FVKESK. This CDR3 has 15 residues. The CDR3 DNA reads as TGTGCCAGCAGCCATTCGGGGACAGGCTCCTACGAGCAGTACTTC. It specifies CASSHSGTGSYEQYF.

This clone was picked up a small number of times. The chain uses TRBV5-1 and TRBJ2-2, with D possibly called TRBD1 or TRBD2 (6 bases each). The germline CDR1 and CDR2 sequences are SGHRS and YFSETQ. The CDR3 sequence is 15 residues long. With 0 bases removed from V and 4 bases from J, the gap between germline ends came to 10 bases. In DNA form, the CDR3 reads TGCGCCAGCAGCTTGGACGGGGGCACCACCGGGGAGCTGTTTTTT. Amino acids: CASSLDGGTTGELFF.

This rearrangement joins TRBV4-2 to TRBJ2-5; 8 nucleotides line up with TRBD1. Losses at the gene ends were 1 base for V and 9 bases for J; bases not matched to a gene: 4. From germline, CDR1 is LGHNA and CDR2 YNFKEQ. The CDR3 extends over 13 amino acids. CDR3 DNA sequence: TGTGCCAGCAGCCAAGGACAGGGGCCGGCCCAGTACTTC. This encodes CASSQGQGPAQYF.

The chain uses TRBV19 and TRBJ1-1; possibly TRBD1 for D (5 bases). The CDR3 consists of 14 residues. Germline V gene sequence: CDR1 LNHDA, CDR2 SQIVND (reference sequence). V was clipped by 4 bases and J by 2 bases, with 11 bases between them. The CDR3 nucleotides read TGTGCCAGTAGTACCGACAGAGGAAACACTGAAGCTTTCTTT. The encoded protein is CASSTDRGNTEAFF.

The chain combines TRBV29-1 with TRBJ2-7; D might be TRBD1 (5 bases). The CDR3 extends over 12 amino acids. Looked up from germline, CDR1 is SQVTM and CDR2 is ANQGSEA. Trimming left V 7 bases short and J 1 base short, with 11 bases between. CDR3 in amino acids: CSGRDSSYEQYF. CDR3 coding DNA: TGCAGCGGCCGAGACAGTTCCTACGAGCAGTACTTC.

This clone was detected only a few times. The chain employs TRBV29-1 and TRBJ2-5; D remains unclear. Trimming stripped 7 bases from V and 5 bases from J, with 14 bases between. From germline, CDR1 is SQVTM and CDR2 ANQGSEA. CDR3 size: 12 residues. The CDR3 loop is CSARMELETQYF. The CDR3 region has the DNA TGCAGCGCCAGGATGGAACTGGAGACCCAGTACTTC.

The chain employs TRBV27 and TRBJ2-3, with D possibly being TRBD1 (6 bases). V lost 5 bases and J 1 base, leaving 13 bases between the germline ends. Germline V CDR1 and CDR2: MNHEY, SMNVEV (reference sequence). The CDR3 runs 15 residues. The CDR3 DNA is TGTGCCAGCAGTCCCCTACAGGGACGCACAGATACGCAGTATTTT. Translating it yields CASSPLQGRTDTQYF.

The J gene is TRBJ1-1, the V gene TRBV27; no firm D call. The CDR3 runs to 15 residues. Germline V lookup: CDR1 MNHEY, CDR2 SMNVEV (reference sequence). V lost 4 bases to trimming and J lost 0 bases, with 12 bases between them. CDR3 nucleotide sequence: TGTGCCAGCAGTTCCTATACAGAAATGAACACTGAAGCTTTCTTT. Its protein product is CASSSYTEMNTEAFF.